The next 7 T cell receptor beta chains were all read from a single sample in a study of early T cells in non-severe SARS-CoV-2 infection (dated by TCRdb to the early 2020s). Library creation used 5' RACE. Data came from a NextSeq 500. The raw public data were reprocessed by TCRdb itself: fastp quality trimming at Q25, MiXCR clonotype calling, in-frame beta chains only. Every entry covers one CDR3 protein and lists the most common genes and DNA from its rows. The table for this sample lists about 79,000 distinct CDR3 sequences; under 15% of them were counted only once. In total, the top ten clones hold about 6.1% of the sample. Sequencing was done on a sample of whole blood. These receptors were taken from an adult who was a healthcare worker with PCR-confirmed SARS-CoV-2 infection or an uninfected control (not recorded which).

The genes are TRBV7-3 and TRBJ2-5, with D hard to call. This CDR3 contains 13 residues. V gave up 5 bases and J gave up 1 base, with 8 bases separating them. CDR1 and CDR2 (germline): SGHTA, FQGTGA. The chain's CDR3 is CASSNQGQETQYF. CDR3 bases: TGTGCCAGCAGCAATCAAGGCCAAGAGACCCAGTACTTC.

This clonotype was seen more than once but under ten times. The chain uses TRBV4-1 and TRBJ2-1; D is uncertain. CDR3 length: 15 amino acids. Between the trimmed V and J ends, which lost 1 base and 12 bases, there was a span of 19 bases. Germline assignment: CDR1 MGHRA and CDR2 YSYEKL. This CDR3 reads CASSQAFEIRVLQFF. The CDR3 region has the DNA TGCGCCAGCAGCCAAGCCTTTGAGATCCGGGTGTTGCAGTTCTTC.

The V call is TRBV4-1, the J call TRBJ2-7; 10 positions match TRBD2. Per germline, CDR1 MGHRA and CDR2 YSYEKL. The trim removed 2 bases at V and 4 bases at J, leaving 5 bases unmatched. The CDR3 runs to 15 residues. The CDR3 DNA sequence: TGCGCCAGCAGCCAAATTAGCGGGGGGCCGTACGAGCAGTACTTC. This gives the protein CASSQISGGPYEQYF.

This clonotype has just a few counts. The chain recombines TRBV27 with TRBJ1-5; D perhaps matches TRBD1 (5 bases). The CDR3 has 14 amino acids. In germline, CDR1 is MNHEY, CDR2 SMNVEV (reference sequence). Trimming stripped 2 bases from V and 5 bases from J, with 10 bases between. This CDR3 reads CASSLEGPDQPQHF. The CDR3 nucleotides are TGTGCCAGCAGTTTAGAGGGGCCGGATCAGCCCCAGCATTTT.

The V call is TRBV6-5, the J call TRBJ2-2; 10 bases are a match to TRBD2. The CDR3 has 19 amino acids. With V trimmed by 0 bases and J by 4 bases, 11 bases remained unmatched. Germline values: CDR1 MNHEY, CDR2 SVGAGI. This CDR3 reads CASSYSASGGPQGTGELFF. The DNA for the CDR3 is TGTGCCAGCAGTTACTCGGCTAGCGGGGGCCCCCAGGGCACCGGGGAGCTGTTTTTT.

The CDR3 region has the DNA TGTGCCTGGAGTGTACCTCGGACTAGCGGGAATAAAAACATTCAGTACTTC. Protein product: CAWSVPRTSGNKNIQYF. V and J are TRBV30 and TRBJ2-4, with 12 bases aligning to TRBD2. V gave up 0 bases and J gave up 4 bases; unmatched junction bases: 7. Germline V gives CDR1 GTSNPN, CDR2 SVGIG (reference sequence). This CDR3 has 17 residues.

This clonotype was detected many times. This chain links TRBV7-3 with TRBJ1-1; D uncertain. CDR3 length: 13 amino acids. The V end was cut by 2 bases, the J end by 3 bases, with 7 bases between. Germline assignment: CDR1 SGHTA and CDR2 FQGTGA. CDR3 sequence reads: CASSLQPHTEAFF. CDR3 in DNA: TGTGCCAGCAGCTTACAGCCTCACACTGAAGCTTTCTTT.